This TCR beta chain derives from a study of blood T cell repertoires in COVID-19. Whole-study context: Some COVID-19 samples were acute and others convalescent; all came from the United States, Italy and Spain. Nucleic acid was either cDNA or gDNA, and it came from T cells, B-cell-depleted T cells, or PBMCs.

Original processing methods: Cell counts per sample came from amplifying reference gene primers. Profiled with immunoSEQ multiplex PCR; TCRdb holds only in-frame clones, not every one. V and J calls and clone size are those listed in that table; D and trimming were worked out from the DNA. Of 210,000 or so clones detected, 70% to 90% appear once; the ten largest clones hold 8% to 13%. V lost 3 bases and J lost 1; bases outside the gene matches: 5. The germline V gene has CDR1 SGHNT and CDR2 YYREEE (reference sequence). The CDR3 consists of 15 residues. Comment on this clone: At the DNA level, this CDR3 is encoded by other sequences in the same sample as well.

Material for sequencing was peripheral blood. The source is a woman aged 80 or over with acute or convalescent COVID-19. V gene TRBV5-4 combines with J gene TRBJ2-3, with 7 bases aligning to TRBD2. The DNA of the CDR3 is TGTGCCAGCAGCTCCCCCAGCGGGGGCACAGATACGCAGTATTTT. Translating it yields CASSSPSGGTDTQYF.